A selection of T cell receptor beta chains follows, all from one sample in a study of identical twins. TCRdb analysed the 5' RACE reads with MiXCR anew, one entry per CDR3 protein. In the table there are 1.5 million to 2 million distinct CDR3 sequences, about 32% of which are singletons. Sequenced sample: cord blood. Receptor source: a newborn girl in good health. The CDR3 runs from the conserved cysteine through the conserved F or W. D genes are given only for firm matches. Size values are once, few and many counts, or a class for expanded clones, and some rows have none.

cdr3_nt cdr3_aa j_call clone_size d_call v_call
TGCGCCAGCAGCCAACCCGCAGGGGGCGTACGGAACACTGAAGCTTTCTTT CASSQPAGGVRNTEAFF TRBJ1-1 - TRBD1 TRBV4-1
TGCAGCGTTCGCCAGTGGGGAACTAGCACAGATACGCAGTATTTT CSVRQWGTSTDTQYF TRBJ2-3 many - TRBV29-1
TGTGCCAGCAGCGTAGGGGGACGGGGCACTGAAGCTTTCTTT CASSVGGRGTEAFF TRBJ1-1 - - TRBV9
TGCAGTGCGCCTGAAACAGGGGGCCCTAACTATGGCTACACCTTC CSAPETGGPNYGYTF TRBJ1-2 - TRBD1 TRBV20-1
TGCAGTGCTAGTTTTGGGACTAGCGACGAGCAGTTCTTC CSASFGTSDEQFF TRBJ2-1 few TRBD2 TRBV20-1
TGCAGTGCTAGAACCGGGACAGGGAATCGGGTAGCCAAAAACATTCAGTACTTC CSARTGTGNRVAKNIQYF TRBJ2-4 - TRBD1 TRBV20-1
TGTGCCAGCAGCTTAAGGGTCCAAGAGACCCAGTACTTC CASSLRVQETQYF TRBJ2-5 many - TRBV13
TGTGCCAGCGGCTACAAGCTGGGAACAGATGCGCAATATTTT CASGYKLGTDAQYF TRBJ2-3 - - TRBV12-3/TRBV12-4
TGTGCCAGCAGCCGCACTCCAGCCACCAATAACAATGAGCAGTTCTTC CASSRTPATNNNEQFF TRBJ2-1 - - TRBV7-2
TGTGCCAGCAGCCAAGGACAGGATTGGGAGACCCAGTACTTC CASSQGQDWETQYF TRBJ2-5 - TRBD1 TRBV7-8
TGTGCCAGCAGTTTTGGACTAGCTCCCACAGATACGCAGTATTTT CASSFGLAPTDTQYF TRBJ2-3 - TRBD2 TRBV28
TGTGCCAGCAGTTTATCGAGGCAGGGGGCTTCCGGCTACACCTTC CASSLSRQGASGYTF TRBJ1-2 - TRBD1 TRBV27
TGTGCCAGCACCAAAGGAGGGGTCACAGATACGCAGTATTTT CASTKGGVTDTQYF TRBJ2-3 few - TRBV6-6
TGCAGTGCTAAAAAGCCGGGACAGGGGGCGACTGAAGCTTTCTTT CSAKKPGQGATEAFF TRBJ1-1 - TRBD1 TRBV20-1
TGTGCCATCAGTGTTCGAGCAGGGGGCTCCTACGAGCAGTACTTC CAISVRAGGSYEQYF TRBJ2-7 few TRBD1 TRBV10-3
TGTGCCACCAGTCGTTGGAAACTAGGAAATGAGCAGTTCTTC CATSRWKLGNEQFF TRBJ2-1 - - TRBV15
TGCAGTGCTACCGATAGCGGGGGGTTATACAATGATCCAGATACGCAGTATTTT CSATDSGGLYNDPDTQYF TRBJ2-3 - TRBD2 TRBV20-1
TGCAGTGGTGCGGGGAACAATGAAAAACTGTTTTTT CSGAGNNEKLFF TRBJ1-4 - - TRBV20-1
TGTGCCGCGGAAGGGGAGTGGGCACTTGAGCAGTTCTTC CAAEGEWALEQFF TRBJ2-1 few - TRBV2